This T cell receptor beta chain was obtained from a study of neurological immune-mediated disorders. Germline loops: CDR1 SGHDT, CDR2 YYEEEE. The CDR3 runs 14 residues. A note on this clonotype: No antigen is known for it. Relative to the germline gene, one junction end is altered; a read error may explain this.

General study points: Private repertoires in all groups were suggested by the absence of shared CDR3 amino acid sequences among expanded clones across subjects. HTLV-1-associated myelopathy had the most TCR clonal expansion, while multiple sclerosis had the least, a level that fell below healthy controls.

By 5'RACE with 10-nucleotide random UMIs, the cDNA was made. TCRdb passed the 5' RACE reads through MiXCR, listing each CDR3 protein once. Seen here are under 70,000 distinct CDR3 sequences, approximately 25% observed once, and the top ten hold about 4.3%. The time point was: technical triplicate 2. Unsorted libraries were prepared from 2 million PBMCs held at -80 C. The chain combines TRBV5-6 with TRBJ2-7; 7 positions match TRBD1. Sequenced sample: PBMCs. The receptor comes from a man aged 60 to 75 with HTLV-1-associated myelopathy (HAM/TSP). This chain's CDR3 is CASSKGQHTYEQYF. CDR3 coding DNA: TGTGCCAGCAGCAAGGGACAGCACACCTACGAGCAGTACTTT.